This entry describes one TCR beta chain. The antigen remains undetermined. CDR1 and CDR2 from the germline V gene are SGHDT and YYEEEE. The CDR3 runs to 15 residues. The V and J ends lost 3 bases and 5 bases respectively, with 17 bases between them. This record belongs to a study of cytomegalovirus exposure and HLA in healthy donors. Use of 60 Vbeta and 13 Jbeta primers characterized the PCR. The repertoire was sequenced with immunoSEQ multiplex PCR; TCRdb's copy has only in-frame clones and lacks some. The table has fewer than 200,000 clones, around 76% seen once. Points from the study as a whole: It was reportedly the case that the classifier diagnosed cytomegalovirus status with high specificity and sensitivity.

Sequencing was carried out using PBMCs. The V gene is TRBV5-6, the J gene TRBJ2-5; D is unresolved. This clonotype originated in a man aged 40-55 years in good health and CMV-seropositive. Here the CDR3 reads CASSSPSVASETQYF. DNA of the CDR3: TGTGCCAGCAGCTCCCCGAGCGTCGCGTCGGAGACCCAGTACTTC.